This is a list of T cell receptor beta chains from one sample in a study of T-cell memory formation after mild COVID-19. Each CDR3 protein is one row after TCRdb ran MiXCR on the 5' RACE reads. This repertoire shows just over 400,000 distinct CDR3 sequences, 20% to 30% found once; its top ten account for around 14%. The sequencing input was PBMCs or a T cell subset sorted from them (not recorded which). Receptors were obtained from an adult woman who had mild COVID-19 (a few samples of this study predate the infection). Cell type and time point are not known. The CDR3 runs from the conserved cysteine through the conserved F or W. The order of the fields is clone size, D gene, V gene, J gene, CDR3 DNA, CDR3 protein. A D gene is named only where the DNA matches it firmly. Where a row states a size, it is once, few, many or the class of an expanded clone; other rows omit it.

>-|TRBD1|TRBV25-1|TRBJ1-1
TGTGCCAGCACTGGGACAGGGAGGTACACTGAAGCTTTCTTT
CASTGTGRYTEAFF
>-|TRBD2|TRBV3-1|TRBJ2-1
TGTGCCAGCAGCCAACCGGGGGGGTACTCCTACAATGAGCAGTTCTTC
CASSQPGGYSYNEQFF
>many|-|TRBV7-9|TRBJ2-3
TGTGCCAGCAGCCTCGGACAGACTAGCACAGATACGCAGTATTTT
CASSLGQTSTDTQYF
>few|-|TRBV5-1|TRBJ2-5
TGCGCCAGCAGCGCCGGGGCGGGCCAAGAGACCCAGTACTTC
CASSAGAGQETQYF
>few|TRBD1|TRBV11-2|TRBJ2-5
TGTGCCAGCAGCTCCCTGACAGGGATGCAAGAGACCCAGTACTTC
CASSSLTGMQETQYF
>-|TRBD2|TRBV9|TRBJ2-1
TGTGCCAGCAGCCCAGGCGGGGGGTCCAATGAGCAGTTCTTC
CASSPGGGSNEQFF
>many|-|TRBV6-5|TRBJ2-5
TGTGCCAGCAGTCGCTACCCTAGGGAGACCCAGTACTTC
CASSRYPRETQYF
>-|-|TRBV6-1|TRBJ2-3
TGTGCCAGCAAAGAGGGTGGGCAGGGGAATACGCAGTATTTT
CASKEGGQGNTQYF
>-|TRBD2|TRBV10-3|TRBJ2-1
TGTGCCACAGGAGACTCCGGGACTAGCGGGAGAAATGAGCAGTTCTTC
CATGDSGTSGRNEQFF
>few|-|TRBV7-9|TRBJ2-2
TGTGCCAGCAGCCTCGAGACAACACCGGGCCAGCTGTTTTTT
CASSLETTPGQLFF
>-|-|TRBV3-1|TRBJ2-3
TGTGCCAGCAGCCTATTGCCTTCGGGGGCTAGCACAGATACGCAGTATTTT
CASSLLPSGASTDTQYF
>few|-|TRBV7-7|TRBJ2-5
TGTGCCAGCAGCTCCGGGCAGACCCAGTACTTC
CASSSGQTQYF
>-|-|TRBV7-8|TRBJ2-7
TGTGCCAGCAGCCAGAGGACGGACACCTACGAGCAGTACTTC
CASSQRTDTYEQYF
>many|-|TRBV5-1|TRBJ1-5
TGCGCCAGCAGCGCTGACATGAGTGGGGGGCCCCAGCATTTT
CASSADMSGGPQHF
>-|TRBD2|TRBV6-5|TRBJ2-3
TGTGCCAGCCGACTAGCAGAGAGCACAGATACGCAGTATTTT
CASRLAESTDTQYF
>-|TRBD1|TRBV15|TRBJ2-1
TGTGCCACCAGCAGGAACACGGGACAGGGAGCGATCTTC
CATSRNTGQGAIF
>few|-|TRBV29-1|TRBJ1-2
TGCAGCGTGGCTAGGGACGCCTATGGCTACACCTTC
CSVARDAYGYTF
>-|-|TRBV24-1|TRBJ2-7
TGTGCCACCAGTGTAGCCGGGGGCGGATCCTACGAGCAGTACTTC
CATSVAGGGSYEQYF
>-|-|TRBV4-2|TRBJ1-4
TGTGCCAGCAGCACCCGTTCGACAGGTGCCTATAATGAAAAACTGTTTTTT
CASSTRSTGAYNEKLFF
>-|-|TRBV4-3|TRBJ1-4
TGCGCCAGCAGCCAAGGTCGCACAGCCCTACGAGAAAAACTGTTTTTT
CASSQGRTALREKLFF
>few|-|TRBV18|TRBJ2-7
TGTGCCAGCTCAGATACAGTGAGGAGCTCCTACGAGCAGTACTTC
CASSDTVRSSYEQYF
>-|-|TRBV29-1|TRBJ1-2
TGCAGCGTTGCCGGGGGTACCCTAAACTATGGCTACACCTTC
CSVAGGTLNYGYTF
>-|TRBD1|TRBV20-1|TRBJ2-2
TGCAGTGCTAGGGGACAGGGCGTTCTGGGCGGGGAGCTGTTTTTT
CSARGQGVLGGELFF
>few|TRBD2|TRBV6-5|TRBJ2-3
TGTGCCAGCAGTTACGGCGGGAGAGCAGCAGATACGCAGTATTTT
CASSYGGRAADTQYF